This T cell receptor beta chain emerged from a study of cytomegalovirus exposure and HLA in healthy donors. Study as a whole: Tens of millions of unique TCRs, all from HLA-typed donors, were included in an early release of the data. General study results and limits: Indistinguishability led to the exclusion of some V segments, TRBV6-2 and TRBV6-3 included. Upon later analysis, TCR association rates were observed to vary by HLA locus, being highest for DRB1 and lowest for HLA-C. Researchers catalogued some 160 TCR beta chains as cytomegalovirus-associated.

With 60 Vbeta and 13 Jbeta primers, the PCR was carried out. Here immunoSEQ multiplex PCR was the method, and the copy in TCRdb shows in-frame clones only, minus some. The sample consists of about 160,000 clones, approximately 79% of them appearing once. From germline, CDR1 is SNHLY and CDR2 FYNNEI. The CDR3 length is 15 residues. V lost 7 bases, J lost 4 bases, and 18 bases lay in between. About this clone: Its antigen remains unknown.

The chain uses TRBV2 and TRBJ2-3; D gene uncertain. Sequenced input: PBMCs. This sequence was found in a man aged 40-50 years in good health and CMV-seronegative. Written as DNA, the CDR3 is TGTGCCAGCACTCCCAAGGCTGGGCCCTCAGATACGCAGTATTTT. Translated: CASTPKAGPSDTQYF. Filled out from reference TRBV2 and TRBJ2-3, the complete variable domain reads EPEVTQTPSHQVTQMGQEVILRCVPISNHLYFYWYRQILGQKVEFLVSFYNNEISEKSEIFDDQFSVERPDGSNFTLKIRSTKLEDSAMYFCASTPKAGPSDTQYFGPGTRLTVL.